This T cell receptor (beta chain) was observed in a study of response to subunit inactivated influenza vaccine. Regarding this clonotype: What it recognizes is unknown.

This CDR3 spans 15 amino acids. The V gene's germline CDR1 is MNHEY and CDR2 SVGEGT. Between the trimmed V and J ends, which lost 4 bases and 7 bases, there was a span of 17 bases. TCRdb independently ran MiXCR on the RT-PCR reads; one entry per CDR3 protein. The sample lists about 800,000 distinct CDR3 sequences; roughly 20% were seen once. General observations from the study: The authors proposed limited new T cell recruitment per seasonal influenza vaccination.

This clonotype was sampled from a man aged 50-59 years who received an inactivated influenza vaccine. This material consisted of PBMCs from blood, taken 5 days after vaccination. The V call is TRBV6-2 or TRBV6-3, the J call TRBJ2-1; TRBD2 might be the D (7 bases). The CDR3 sequence: CASSWGGGARNEQFF. DNA of the CDR3: TGTGCCAGCAGTTGGGGTGGGGGGGCAAGGAATGAGCAGTTCTTC.